These 29 T cell receptor beta chains came from one sample sequenced in a study of cytomegalovirus exposure and HLA in healthy donors. PCR was performed using 60 Vbeta and 13 Jbeta primers. This table comes from immunoSEQ multiplex PCR, and its TCRdb copy is limited to in-frame clones, with some not included. The sample consists of tens of thousands of clones, around 73% of them appearing once. Sequenced input: PBMCs. Receptor source: a man aged 45 to 65 in good health and CMV-seronegative.

The chain employs TRBV7-3 and TRBJ2-2, with 9 bases identical to TRBD2. The CDR3 consists of 16 residues. V was pared by 3 bases and J by 4 bases, with 6 bases of the junction left unmatched. Germline V gene sequence: CDR1 SGHTA, CDR2 FQGTGA. The DNA for the CDR3 is TGTGCCAGCAGCTTGGTTAGCGGGGGCCTCACCGGGGAGCTGTTTTTT. Translation: CASSLVSGGLTGELFF.

The J gene is TRBJ2-1, the V gene TRBV27, with 8 bases fitting TRBD1. Germline loops: CDR1 MNHEY, CDR2 SMNVEV (reference sequence). This CDR3 has 13 residues. Trimming at V came to 10 bases and at J to 3 bases, leaving 5 bases not matched to a gene. The CDR3, as DNA: TGTGCCACCGGACAGGGCTACTACAATGAGCAGTTCTTC. Amino acids: CATGQGYYNEQFF.

The rearrangement joins TRBV5-1 to TRBJ2-2, with D perhaps matching TRBD2 (6 bases). In germline, CDR1 is SGHRS, CDR2 YFSETQ. V lost 3 bases, J lost 6 bases, and 15 bases lay in between. The CDR3 covers 15 residues. The DNA of the CDR3 is TGCGCCAGCAGCTATGGAGGGGTCGGCGCCGGGGAGCTGTTTTTT. This sequence encodes CASSYGGVGAGELFF.

The chain couples TRBV7-6 to TRBJ2-1, with D possibly TRBD1 on 5 matching bases. V shed 1 base and J shed 6 bases, with 13 bases lying between them. The CDR3 extends over 15 amino acids. The germline gives CDR1 SGHVS, CDR2 FNYEAQ. This CDR3 is CASSLGQGSSNEQFF. CDR3 nucleotides: TGTGCCAGCAGCTTAGGGCAGGGAAGTTCCAATGAGCAGTTCTTC.

The chain couples TRBV2 to TRBJ2-1; 8 bases line up with TRBD1. The length of the CDR3 is 16 residues. V lost 4 bases and J lost 4; bases outside the gene matches: 9. From germline, CDR1 is SNHLY and CDR2 FYNNEI. CDR3 sequence (DNA): TGTGCCAGCAGTGTTCTTATCGGACAGGGATACAATGAGCAGTTCTTC. Translated: CASSVLIGQGYNEQFF.

The rearrangement links TRBV5-1 to TRBJ2-1; TRBD1 aligns across 9 bases. The CDR3 is 13 residues long. V lost 1 base to trimming and J lost 15 bases; unmatched junction nucleotides: 8. CDR1 SGHRS and CDR2 YFSETQ come from the germline V gene. As DNA, the CDR3 is TGCGCCAGCAGCTTGTCACAGGGGGCGTCGGGGTTCTTC. As protein: CASSLSQGASGFF.

The rearrangement uses TRBV5-4 and TRBJ2-2; D ambiguous. Deletions cut 4 bases from V and 5 bases from J, with 3 bases between. The CDR3 is 11 amino acids. Germline assignment: CDR1 SGHNT and CDR2 YYREEE (reference sequence). As DNA, the CDR3 is TGTGCCAGCAGCGCGACCGGGGAGCTGTTTTTT. This encodes CASSATGELFF.

The rearrangement uses TRBV5-1 and TRBJ2-2; D may be TRBD2 (5 bases). Trimming took off 2 bases at V and 2 bases at J, with 7 bases between the two ends. The CDR3 has 14 amino acids. CDR1 is SGHRS, CDR2 YFSETQ, per germline. For the CDR3, the DNA is TGCGCCAGCAGCTTTCGGGGTAACACCGGGGAGCTGTTTTTT. It specifies CASSFRGNTGELFF.

As for this clone: At one end the junction does not follow the germline gene, possibly because of a read error. V and J are TRBV7-7 and TRBJ1-3; possibly TRBD1 for D (5 bases). Germline-derived CDR1 and CDR2 are SSHAT and FNYEAQ (reference sequence). This CDR3 comprises 15 residues. DNA for the CDR3: TGTGCTAGCAGCGGGCCGGGGGAGTCTGGAAACACCATATATTTT. Translating gives CASSGPGESGNTIYF.

The chain links TRBV9 to TRBJ1-1; a weak D match, TRBD1 (5 bases). Trimming removed 4 bases from V and 1 base from J, with 23 bases in between. The CDR3 contains 18 residues. Germline lookup yields CDR1 SGDLS and CDR2 YYNGEE. This chain's CDR3 is CASSTWGLLRGKNTEAFF. The CDR3 nucleotides are TGTGCCAGCAGCACCTGGGGCCTTTTAAGGGGTAAGAACACTGAAGCTTTCTTT.

The chain has TRBV7-3 and TRBJ1-1, with TRBD1 identical over 7 bases. Per germline, CDR1 SGHTA and CDR2 FQGTGA. This CDR3 spans 13 amino acids. V was pared by 6 bases and J by 0 bases, with 1 base of the junction left unmatched. The CDR3 protein is CASRQGMNTEAFF. CDR3 sequence (DNA): TGTGCCAGCAGACAGGGGATGAACACTGAAGCTTTCTTT.

The chain is built from TRBV9 and TRBJ2-2, with 9 bases identical to TRBD2. J lost 4 bases, V lost 1 base, and 2 bases had no gene match. Germline CDR1 is SGDLS and CDR2 is YYNGEE. The CDR3 loop spans 15 amino acids. The CDR3 nucleotides are TGTGCCAGCAGCGTAAAAGCGGGGGGCACCGGGGAGCTGTTTTTT. It yields the protein CASSVKAGGTGELFF.

V and J are TRBV2 and TRBJ1-6, with 7 nucleotides matching TRBD1. The germline CDR1 and CDR2 sequences are SNHLY and FYNNEI. The CDR3 loop spans 13 amino acids. V was pared by 9 bases and J by 8 bases, with 7 bases of the junction left unmatched. CDR3 protein: CARGRQGDSPLHF. For the CDR3, the DNA is TGTGCCAGAGGAAGACAGGGTGATTCACCCCTCCACTTT.

The V gene is TRBV6-4, the J gene TRBJ1-6, with a possible D match to TRBD1 (5 bases). The CDR3 has 14 residues. The ends were cut back, 4 bases at V and 7 bases at J, with 11 bases in the middle. Germline-derived CDR1 and CDR2 are MRHNA and SNTAGT. The CDR3 reads CASSVGAGNSPLHF. The CDR3 DNA reads TGTGCCAGCAGTGTAGGGGCAGGGAATTCACCCCTCCACTTT.

On this clone: This could be a read error, since a much larger clone is one nucleotide away. The chain couples TRBV6-6 to TRBJ1-5; D is undetermined. CDR3 length: 13 residues. Trimming stripped 6 bases from V and 0 bases from J, with 6 bases between. CDR1 is MNHNY and CDR2 is SVGAGI in the germline V gene (reference sequence). The CDR3, as DNA: TGTGCCAGCAGCCGCTATAGCAATCAGCCCCAGCATTTT. It specifies CASSRYSNQPQHF.

This chain uses TRBV21-1 with TRBJ2-3; TRBD1, the D gene given by the table, was not confirmed from the DNA. TRBV21-1 is a pseudogene. There are 15 residues in the CDR3. The CDR3 coding sequence is TGTGCCAGCAGGACAGCCGTTACTAGCACAGATACGCAGTATTTT. Its protein is CASRTAVTSTDTQYF.

The chain employs TRBV27 and TRBJ2-3; possibly TRBD1 for D (5 bases). The CDR3 runs to 14 residues. CDR1 and CDR2 from the germline V gene are MNHEY and SMNVEV (reference sequence). V shed 0 bases and J shed 1 base, with 5 bases lying between them. The CDR3 sequence: CASSLSRGTDTQYF. The CDR3 DNA sequence: TGTGCCAGCAGTTTATCCAGGGGCACAGATACGCAGTATTTT.

The rearrangement links TRBV7-8 to TRBJ1-6, with 12 bases fitting TRBD1. The CDR3 sequence is 19 residues long. The V gene end was trimmed by 1 base and the J gene end by 7 bases; junction bases not matched to a gene: 11. Germline values: CDR1 SGHVS, CDR2 FQNEAQ. The CDR3 DNA reads as TGTGCCAGCAGCTTAGGAGTGGGACAGGGGGCAGTGGGGAATTCACCCCTCCACTTT. Translated, it gives CASSLGVGQGAVGNSPLHF.

This clone was counted a single time. CDR3 nucleotide sequence: TGTGCCAGCAGCGAAAAGGCAGGGTGGGCCGGGGAGCTGTTTTTT. It yields the protein CASSEKAGWAGELFF. This chain links TRBV7-9 with TRBJ2-2; possibly TRBD1 for D (5 bases). The V gene lost 5 bases and the J gene lost 6 bases, with 16 bases spanning the gap. Per the germline V gene, CDR1 is SEHNR and CDR2 is FQNEAQ (reference sequence). CDR3 size: 15 residues.

The chain recombines TRBV19 with TRBJ1-2, with 9 bases fitting TRBD1. The CDR3 is 16 amino acids. Germline CDR1 LNHDA, CDR2 SQIVND (reference sequence). V was clipped by 6 bases and J by 4 bases; unmatched bases: 12. CDR3 coding DNA: TGTGCCAGTAGCCAAATCTCCGGGACAGGGACCTATGGCTACACCTTC. It codes for CASSQISGTGTYGYTF.

This clone showed up just a few times. The chain employs TRBV7-8 and TRBJ1-2; D may be TRBD1 (6 bases). V gave up 1 base and J gave up 2 bases, with 17 bases separating them. The CDR3 length is 17 residues. The germline gives CDR1 SGHVS, CDR2 FQNEAQ. CDR3 DNA sequence: TGTGCCAGCAGCTTAGGAGGGGCGGGGGCTCGGAACTATGGCTACACCTTC. It is translated as CASSLGGAGARNYGYTF.

V is TRBV6-1 and J is TRBJ2-3; 7 nucleotides match TRBD1. The CDR3 length is 15 residues. J gave up 4 bases and V 2 bases, and 6 bases lay outside the gene matches. Germline loops: CDR1 MNHNS, CDR2 SASEGT. The CDR3 DNA reads as TGTGCCAGCAGTGAAACCCCTACAGGGGCAGATACGCAGTATTTT. Protein product: CASSETPTGADTQYF.

The CDR3 DNA follows: TGTGCCAGCAGCTCCACAGGGGGTCCCTACGAGCAGTACTTC. This codes for CASSSTGGPYEQYF. The V call is TRBV7-9, the J call TRBJ2-7; 8 bases agree with TRBD1. With V trimmed by 4 bases and J by 2 bases, 4 bases remained unmatched. From germline, CDR1 is SEHNR and CDR2 FQNEAQ (reference sequence). CDR3 length: 14 residues.

The chain has TRBV7-8 and TRBJ2-2; the D gene is possibly TRBD1 (6 bases). The V gene's germline CDR1 is SGHVS and CDR2 FQNEAQ. This CDR3 region has 15 residues. The germline V and J ends were trimmed by 1 base and 1 base, with 7 bases remaining between them. The chain's CDR3 is CASSLVRGNTGELFF. The CDR3 DNA reads TGTGCCAGCAGCTTAGTCAGGGGGAACACCGGGGAGCTGTTTTTT.

This clone was observed a few times. The gene calls are TRBV11-2 and TRBJ2-7; possibly TRBD2 for D (7 bases). CDR1 is SGHAT, CDR2 FQNNGV, per germline. The V gene lost 1 base and the J gene lost 1 base, with 17 bases spanning the gap. There are 17 residues in the CDR3. The CDR3 protein is CASSLGWRGHRSYEQYF. The CDR3 DNA reads TGTGCCAGCAGCTTAGGGTGGCGGGGGCACCGATCCTACGAGCAGTACTTC.

V gene TRBV19 combines with J gene TRBJ2-7; 7 bases align to TRBD1. J was trimmed by 7 bases and V by 8 bases; bases with no gene match: 8. The length of the CDR3 is 12 residues. Per the germline V gene, CDR1 is LNHDA and CDR2 is SQIVND (reference sequence). The CDR3 DNA reads as TGTGCCAGTCGACAGGGCCAGGGAGAGCAGTACTTC. Its protein product is CASRQGQGEQYF.

This chain uses TRBV27 with TRBJ2-3; D gene ambiguous. The CDR3 extends over 15 amino acids. Germline V gives CDR1 MNHEY, CDR2 SMNVEV (reference sequence). V dropped 5 bases and J dropped 1 base, with 13 bases sitting between them. The CDR3: CASSPPSRGTDTQYF. In DNA form, the CDR3 reads TGTGCCAGCAGTCCTCCCTCACGGGGCACAGATACGCAGTATTTT.

The chain couples TRBV15 to TRBJ2-5; 7 bases agree with TRBD1. V trimming: 2 bases; J trimming: 5 bases; junction bases outside the gene matches: 5. Germline CDR1 and CDR2: LNHNV and YYDKDF (reference sequence). The CDR3 contains 14 residues. CDR3 nucleotide sequence: TGTGCCACCAGCAGAATAACAGGGGCGGAGACCCAGTACTTC. Translating gives CATSRITGAETQYF.

The chain couples TRBV6-1 to TRBJ1-1; D gene ambiguous. Germline CDR1 and CDR2: MNHNS and SASEGT. This CDR3 is 12 amino acids long. Trimming stripped 7 bases from V and 5 bases from J, with 11 bases between. The CDR3 is CASTLWSTEAFF. DNA of the CDR3: TGTGCCAGCACCCTATGGTCAACTGAAGCTTTCTTT.